This T cell receptor beta chain was sequenced in a study of CD8+CD57+ T cells in acquired aplastic anemia. Study overall: The sorted CD4+ and CD8+ cells yielded an average approximately 3.3 ug of DNA. Healthy donors had, on average, approximately 11 million reads for their CD4+ cells. Study-wide findings and caveats: Patients showed no significant difference from controls in CD8+ Simpson's diversity. Roughly 28 was the count of CD8+ CDR3 sequences that patients shared with controls.

Genomic DNA provided the template from which TCR beta VDJ and CDR3 profiles were obtained. MiXCR was run by TCRdb on the reads, yielding one entry per CDR3 protein. This table holds approximately 170,000 distinct CDR3 sequences, around 50% found once. The table lists this clonotype with many counts. The antigen is not known. The junction departs from the called germline gene at one end, perhaps through a read error. The sample taken for sequencing was sorted CD4+, CD8+, or CD8+CD57+ T cells (not recorded which) from PBMCs. The sequence was collected from a human donor in good health, serving as a control.

The CDR3 DNA reads as TGTGCCAGTAGTCTGGCCGGGACTCACTTTCAGGCCTTT. This encodes CASSLAGTHFQAF. The chain couples TRBV19 to TRBJ1-1; perhaps TRBD1 as D (5 bases). Per the germline V gene, CDR1 is LNHDA and CDR2 is SQIVND (reference sequence). This CDR3 has 13 residues. The whole variable domain, remainder taken from reference TRBV19 and TRBJ1-1, is DGGITQSPKYLFRKEGQNVTLSCEQNLNHDAMYWYRQDPGQGLRLIYYSQIVNDFQKGDIAEGYSVSREKKESFPLTVTSAQKNPTAFYLCASSLAGTHFQAFGQGTRLTVV.